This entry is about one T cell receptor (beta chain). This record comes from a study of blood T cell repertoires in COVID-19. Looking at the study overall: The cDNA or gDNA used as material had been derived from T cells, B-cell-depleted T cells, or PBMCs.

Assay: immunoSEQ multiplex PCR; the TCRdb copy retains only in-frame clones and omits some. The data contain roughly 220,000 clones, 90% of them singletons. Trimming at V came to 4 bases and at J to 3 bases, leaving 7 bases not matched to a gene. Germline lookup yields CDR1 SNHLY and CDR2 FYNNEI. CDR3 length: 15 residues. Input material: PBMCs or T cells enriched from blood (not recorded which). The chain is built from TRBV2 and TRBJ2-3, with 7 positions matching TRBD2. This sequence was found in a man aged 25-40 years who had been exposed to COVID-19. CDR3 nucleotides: TGTGCCAGCAGTGGATCGGGACTAAGGACAGATACGCAGTATTTT. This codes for CASSGSGLRTDTQYF.